The text below deals with one T cell receptor beta chain. What this receptor recognizes is not known. Base qualities are not recorded, but no much larger clone differs from it by a single base. Library prep was done by the immunoSEQ multiplex PCR assay. A mixture of 60 forward primers for TCR Vbeta segments and 13 reverse primers for TCR Jbeta segments was used in the multiplex PCR. A multiplex PCR assay on genomic DNA amplified the CDR3 region of rearranged TCR beta genes. Amplified TCR beta libraries were sequenced as 87-base-pair reads on the Illumina HiSeq System. In the original analysis: A later analysis tallied 75 million to 95 million unique TCR beta chains across the 700 or so repertoires, and approximately 9.9 million of those chains were shared by two or more donors. Raw reads were error-corrected and collapsed into unique sequences with a nearest-neighbor algorithm that merged closely related sequences to remove PCR and sequencing errors. V, D and J gene segments were assigned by aligning CDR3 sequences to IMGT reference sequences. Each retained sequence needed at least a six-nucleotide match to both a V gene segment and a J gene segment. Rearrangements were classified as productive when the CDR3 lacked stop codons and remained in frame with V and J, and all other rearrangements were classified as non-productive. Following IMGT convention, CDR3 was defined as the stretch from the second conserved V-encoded cysteine up to the conserved J-encoded phenylalanine. Sequences without an unambiguous match to a single V gene segment were excluded from the earlier analysis of 450 to 650 of the donors. In an earlier analysis of approximately 500 of the donors, a V segment was called functional when productive rearrangements were above 56.7%, and segregating when the standard deviation between donors exceeded 5%. A statistical classification framework was built for diagnosing cytomegalovirus status from the catalog of TCR beta chain sequences. In a later analysis, V and J genes were assigned by comparing TCR nucleotide sequences against IMGT/GENE-DB human TR gene sequences. Using the TCRdist pipeline, a later analysis assigned CDR3 sequences along with most-parsimonious VDJ recombination scenarios. A later analysis defined each TCR beta chain by its CDR3 amino acid sequence plus V-gene family, and excluded reads lacking a unique V-gene family. As a way to deal with suspected cross-contamination and a sequencing artifact, a later analysis dropped roughly 620 nucleotide sequences that were highly shared and had low generation probability. In a later analysis, a clonal expansion index was calculated for each public chain from normalized within-repertoire ranks of inferred template counts. In a later analysis, generation probabilities were computed with a VDJ recombination model fitted to out-of-frame rearrangements, and the resulting probabilities were checked against IGoR. Hypergeometric tests were used in a later analysis to score TCR-TCR, TCR-HLA and TCR-CMV co-occurrence, with a repertoire-size bias correction applied to the TCR pairs. In a later analysis, false discovery rates were estimated by permuting HLA or CMV assignments 20 times. In a later analysis, co-occurring TCRs were grouped using DBSCAN, with TCRdist sequence similarity added in when clustering inside HLA-allele-positive subsets. Repertoires with fewer than 30,000 or more than 120,000 public chains were left out of co-occurrence clustering, as were about 5 repertoires with anomalous nucleotide sharing. The table was pulled from immuneACCESS by TCRdb, which kept in-frame rearrangements only. Such tables lose some clones; where checked, under half of the loss comes from unresolved V genes, and the rest has no known cause. V, J and clone size derive from that table, while D and trimming were established from the DNA sequence. The sample includes 95,000 to 130,000 clones, with 55% to 65% observed a single time. The ten largest clones take up 8.5% to 9.5% of the sample.

V is pared back by 4 bases and J by 7 bases, with 8 bases lying between the germline termini. Looking up the germline V gene yields CDR1 SGHTA and CDR2 FQGTGA. Spanning cysteine to phenylalanine, the CDR3 consists of 13 amino acids. This entry keeps only the CDR3 DNA: 39 bases, framed from base 1. The cohort comprised around 700 healthy bone marrow donors. All cohort members were sampled while nominally healthy, although unrecorded immune exposures were likely present. The donor was CMV seropositive and belonged to the group of 250 to 300 seropositive cohort members. A peripheral blood sample was collected from each donor, and TCR beta sequencing was performed on peripheral blood mononuclear cells. Genomic DNA extraction from the blood cell samples was performed with the Qiagen DNeasy Blood Extraction Kit. These data originate in a study of cytomegalovirus exposure and HLA in healthy donors (dated by TCRdb to 2015 to 2018). Regarding the complete study: An earlier analysis of roughly 630 of the donors reported 250 to 350 Gb of sequence data and 117 million unique TCR beta sequences from 150 million to 200 million T cells. An early release covering about 600 HLA-typed donors comprised about 290 gigabases of sequencing data and about 90 million unique TCR sequences. Of the approximately 400 genotyped donors, over 65% fell in the genetic ancestry cluster associated with self-reported Caucasian donors. The study aimed to test whether cataloging public T cell receptors could reveal signatures of past pathogen exposure. The study used immunosequencing to profile the T cell repertoires of 600 to 850 subjects and linked those repertoires to cytomegalovirus serostatus. A separate validation cohort of roughly 110 different subjects was used in addition to the approximately 640-subject first cohort. To predict cytomegalovirus infection status, the study brought together high-throughput TCR immunosequencing, statistical association of individual TCRs with disease status, and machine learning. A later analysis re-examined previously published TCR beta repertoires from several hundred donors and added high-resolution HLA genotyping to investigate patterns of TCR occurrence. Rather than drawing on any new phenotypic data, the later analysis identified candidate immune exposures from TCR beta sequences and the way those sequences occurred across donors. To decide whether each TCR beta V gene segment behaved as functional or pseudogenic, an earlier analysis of approximately 590 of the donors relied on high-throughput TCR beta sequencing. Donor age, sex, ethnicity and CMV serostatus were collected together with the repertoire data. A later genetic analysis took genome-wide SNP genotypes for about 55% of the roughly 670 donors and used that subset as a discovery cohort. Every discovery cohort repertoire had been produced on one sequencing platform. HLA typing included class I and class II loci at four-digit resolution. Typing coverage differed by locus: A, B, C, DRB1 and DQB1 were typed in about 620-630 donors, DQA1 in 522, DPA1 in around 610, and DPB1 in 400 to 480. Four to six DR-DQ haplotypes were handled as single units for association and clustering because linkage in the cohort was strong. Among approximately 370 genotyped donors of the cohort, an average of around 220,000 unique TCR beta nucleotide sequences was sequenced per donor, of which about 18% were non-productive.

Summary of the overall study and its limitations: The study listed approximately 150 TCR beta chains as associated with cytomegalovirus. Correlated functional status among segregating V segments might reflect linkage disequilibrium, but an unknown experimental factor could not be ruled out. In a later analysis, HLA-associated TCR beta chains showed more clonal expansion and lower generation probabilities than non-associated chains that were equally common. A further reported finding was that TCR beta sequences accurately predicted the HLA-A and HLA-B alleles for most subjects in the first cohort. An association between a missense DCLRE1C variant and V-gene and J-gene trimming of TCR beta chains was found in a later genetic analysis and replicated in an independent cohort. The cohort was sequenced for TCR beta chains only, and without alpha or paired-chain data the features that could be detected were limited. Presence/absence analyses assumed roughly uniform sequencing depth across donors, an assumption that may not hold. According to a later genetic analysis, donors in an Asian-associated ancestry cluster had fewer N-insertions in productive TCRs than the approximately 670-donor mean. Because counts were too low, roughly 18 rarely observed V segments, including chromosome 9 orphons, were left out of the earlier analysis of several hundred of the donors. According to a later analysis, parvovirus B19, influenza, CMV and Epstein-Barr virus appeared linked to several top co-occurrence clusters. When HLA alleles, especially DR and DQ, strongly co-occurred, attributing TCR associations to individual alleles was difficult. Because HLA typing was missing for some donors at each locus, association tests included only the typed subset. A few of the identified cytomegalovirus-associated TCR beta chains were confirmed in vitro to be specific for cytomegalovirus antigens. A group of highly shared sequence variants was considered likely to be a technical artifact of the sequencing pipeline. The 87-base-pair reads could not distinguish some IMGT-functional V segments, including TRBV6-2 and TRBV6-3, so those segments were excluded. In a later analysis, the rate of TCR association differed among HLA loci, with DRB1 alleles having the most associated TCRs and HLA-C alleles having the fewest. A later analysis found that most CMV-associated TCR beta chains appeared HLA-restricted, with HLA associations seemingly driven largely by CMV exposure. Immune exposure information for the cohort was limited to CMV serostatus. An earlier analysis of approximately 570 of the donors showed that most TCR beta V segments appeared in productive rearrangements either about 90% or about 30% of the time, which broadly matched IMGT annotations. Most TCR sequences were seen in very few donors, while some public TCRs were found in many individuals. According to the authors, the approach could potentially be generalized to other disease states and immunological phenotypes. The classifier was reported to diagnose cytomegalovirus status with high specificity and sensitivity in both the original cohort and the validation cohort. Specific HLA alleles were associated with 16,951 TCR beta sequences at a false discovery rate of 0.05 in a later analysis.

This receptor was obtained from a woman in her thirties or forties in good health and CMV-seropositive. Recombination connected TRBV7-3 to TRBJ1-6, with no confidently assigned D gene. Sequencing was done on a sample of PBMCs. The CDR3 corresponds to CASSSTTNSPLHF. The nucleotide sequence reads as follows: TGTGCCAGCAGCTCCACTACCAATTCACCCCTCCACTTT.